This T cell receptor beta chain was documented in a study of Graves' ophthalmopathy and Graves' hyperthyroidism. RNA served as the template for amplifying TCR beta CDR3 regions. First-round RT-PCR with HTBI primers preceded a second-round multiplex PCR. TCRdb reanalysed the multiplex PCR reads using MiXCR and keeps one entry per CDR3 protein. In the table there are 500,000 to 800,000 distinct CDR3 sequences, roughly two fifths of which are singletons. The J segment lost 3 bases and the V segment lost 4 bases, leaving 3 bases of the junction unmatched. The CDR3 contains 14 residues. This clonotype was seen repeatedly, ten times or more.

The sequenced material came from peripheral blood. The TCR comes from an adult man with Graves' ophthalmopathy. The genes are TRBV12-3 or TRBV12-4 and TRBJ1-2, with 9 bases fitting TRBD1. CDR3 bases: TGTGCCAGCAGTTCCGACAGGGGGGACTATGGCTACACCTTC. The encoded protein is CASSSDRGDYGYTF.